This T cell receptor (beta chain) stems from a study of T cells after somatic rescue of genetic block. Data came from immunoSEQ multiplex PCR; TCRdb stores just in-frame clones and leaves some out. The sample consists of 100,000 to 120,000 clones, over 80% of them appearing once. The CDR3 is made up of 17 amino acids. Per germline, CDR1 ENHRY and CDR2 SYGVKD. V was cut by 3 bases and J by 2 bases, with 17 bases left in between. What was sequenced was peripheral blood mononuclear cells (PBMCs). The genes are TRBV10-3 and TRBJ1-3; TRBD1 might be the D (5 bases). This TCR came from a young woman. The CDR3 DNA is TGTGCCATCAGTGAATCTTCCAGGCGGGGGACTGGAAACACCATATATTTT. It specifies CAISESSRRGTGNTIYF.